These 14 T cell receptor beta chains were sequenced from one sample in a study of regulatory T cells in long-lasting Graves disease. Researchers made TCR beta libraries by using iRepertoire HTBI primers and running Arm-PCR on CDR3 regions. TCRdb re-called the multiplex PCR reads through MiXCR, storing one row per CDR3 protein. The sample includes 400,000 or so distinct CDR3 sequences, less than 25% of them seen just once. The sample's time point: persistent/refractory GD, antithyroid drugs over 5 years with positive TRAb. The TCR library was made from RNA that had been extracted from PBMCs in TRIzol. Specimen: peripheral blood mononuclear cells (PBMCs), collected when the disease was refractory, from a patient treated with antithyroid drugs. These receptors all stem from a female donor with Graves disease.

This chain uses TRBV6-1 with TRBJ2-2; 9 nucleotides line up with TRBD1. The CDR3 is made up of 13 amino acids. V shed 5 bases and J 6 bases; nucleotides not matched to a gene: 1. Per the germline V gene, CDR1 is MNHNS and CDR2 is SASEGT. CDR3 sequence: CASSRQGAGELFF. CDR3 DNA sequence: TGTGCCAGCAGTCGACAGGGGGCCGGGGAGCTGTTTTTT.

This clonotype was detected only a few times. The V gene is TRBV6-2 or TRBV6-3, the J gene TRBJ2-5; D is possibly TRBD1 (6 bases). The CDR3 has 15 amino acids. V was cut by 7 bases and J by 2 bases, with 17 bases left in between. From germline, CDR1 is MNHEY and CDR2 SVGEGT. CDR3 DNA sequence: TGTGCCAGCAAGCAGGACAGTTCGTTTCAAGAGACCCAGTACTTC. The encoded protein is CASKQDSSFQETQYF.

The rearrangement links TRBV12-3 or TRBV12-4 to TRBJ2-3, with a weak D call TRBD2 (6 bases). Trimming took off 4 bases at V and 3 bases at J, with 11 bases between the two ends. CDR3 size: 14 residues. The CDR3 is CASSWQTSTDTQYF. CDR3 sequence (DNA): TGTGCCAGCAGTTGGCAGACTAGTACAGATACGCAGTATTTT.

V usage is TRBV4-1 and J usage is TRBJ2-7; D uncertain. The CDR3 contains 14 residues. V was shortened by 1 base and J by 0 bases, with 7 bases between the two germline ends. Germline CDR1 is MGHRA and CDR2 is YSYEKL. Here the CDR3 DNA reads TGCGCCAGCAGCCAAGCCGGACCCTCCTACGAGCAGTACTTC. Amino acid sequence: CASSQAGPSYEQYF.

The V and J genes are TRBV12-3 or TRBV12-4 and TRBJ2-1; 11 positions agree with TRBD2. The trim removed 8 bases at V and 7 bases at J, leaving 22 bases unmatched. The CDR3 spans 19 residues. This chain's CDR3 is CASRPGLAESAGKTNEQFF. CDR3 sequence (DNA): TGTGCCAGCCGCCCGGGACTAGCGGAGTCGGCGGGAAAGACGAATGAGCAGTTCTTC.

The J gene is TRBJ2-7, the V gene TRBV12-3 or TRBV12-4, with D unclear. CDR3 length equals 15 residues. V was trimmed by 0 bases and J by 0 bases, leaving 9 bases between them. CDR3 sequence (DNA): TGTGCCAGCAGTTTAGCCGGGCGGACCTCCTACGAGCAGTACTTC. Amino acids: CASSLAGRTSYEQYF.

To note about this clonotype: A much larger clone sits a single nucleotide away, making a read error possible. The chain is built from TRBV20-1 and TRBJ1-1; a weak D match, TRBD1 (6 bases). The CDR3 has 15 residues. V was shortened by 5 bases and J by 1 base, with 17 bases between the two germline ends. Germline V gene sequence: CDR1 DFQATT, CDR2 SNEGSKA (reference sequence). The CDR3 coding sequence is TGCAGTGCTTGGGAACCAACAGGGCCGAACACTGAAGCTTTCTTT. It encodes CSAWEPTGPNTEAFF.

This clonotype was counted only a few times. The gene calls are TRBV24-1 and TRBJ2-1; 11 positions agree with TRBD2. V gave up 10 bases and J gave up 9 bases; unmatched junction bases: 7. This CDR3 has 13 residues. Per the germline V gene, CDR1 is KGHDR and CDR2 is SFDVKD. The CDR3 nucleotides are TGTGCCACTAAACTAGCGGGAGAGAGTGAGCAGTTCTTC. The encoded protein is CATKLAGESEQFF.

This clonotype was found many times. The chain is built from TRBV12-3 or TRBV12-4 and TRBJ2-5; the D is unclear. The CDR3 is made up of 15 amino acids. V lost 2 bases and J lost 7, with 17 bases in between. The CDR3 DNA reads as TGTGCCAGCAGTTTATCCGCCAGGCGGTGGGGGACCCAGTACTTC. It specifies CASSLSARRWGTQYF.

This clonotype was counted ten times or more. The chain employs TRBV27 and TRBJ1-5; tentative D call: TRBD1 (5 bases). This CDR3 spans 14 amino acids. The ends were cut back, 5 bases at V and 6 bases at J, with 14 bases in the middle. Germline CDR1 is MNHEY and CDR2 is SMNVEV (reference sequence). DNA of the CDR3: TGTGCCAGCAGTACGCAGGGAGATAGTCAGCCCCAGCATTTT. Translation gives CASSTQGDSQPQHF.

This clonotype was seen a handful of times. The genes are TRBV2 and TRBJ1-5; a possible D gene is TRBD1 (6 bases). Germline V lookup: CDR1 SNHLY, CDR2 FYNNEI. Trimming pared 5 bases from V and 0 bases from J, leaving 14 bases between. This CDR3 is 16 amino acids long. The CDR3: CASSWQGPYSNQPQHF. CDR3 nucleotide sequence: TGTGCCAGCAGTTGGCAGGGGCCTTATAGCAATCAGCCCCAGCATTTT.

This chain connects TRBV5-5 to TRBJ2-6, with D hard to call. Germline assignment: CDR1 SGHKS and CDR2 YYEKEE (reference sequence). The CDR3 consists of 19 residues. V was cut by 1 base and J by 2 bases, with 19 bases left in between. The CDR3 sequence is CASSLMGGSRPPGANVLTF. CDR3 nucleotide sequence: TGTGCCAGCAGCTTGATGGGCGGTAGCCGTCCCCCTGGGGCCAACGTCCTGACTTTC.

The V and J genes are TRBV5-6 and TRBJ2-2; the D is unclear. Trimming took 2 bases from V and 1 from J, leaving 6 bases between them. Germline V gene lookup returns CDR1 SGHDT and CDR2 YYEEEE. The CDR3 loop spans 14 amino acids. DNA for the CDR3: TGTGCCAGCAGCTTTCAGGTGAACACCGGGGAGCTGTTTTTT. It specifies CASSFQVNTGELFF.

This clonotype has ten or more counts. The chain links TRBV7-2 to TRBJ1-2, with unresolved D. V was cut by 3 bases and J by 2 bases, with 1 base left in between. The germline V gene has CDR1 SGHTA and CDR2 FQGNSA. The CDR3 loop spans 11 amino acids. CDR3 in amino acids: CASSLNYGYTF. CDR3 nucleotides: TGTGCCAGCAGCTTGAACTATGGCTACACCTTC.